This T cell receptor beta chain was identified during a study of neoadjuvant anti-PD-1 for oral cavity cancer. Study as a whole: Before surgery, most patients got three to four biweekly 3 mg/kg nivolumab doses. Patients without progression got a fourth dose around day 43.

The germline V and J ends were trimmed by 3 bases and 0 bases, with 6 bases remaining between them. Germline V gene lookup returns CDR1 SGHAT and CDR2 FQNNGV. The CDR3 covers 14 residues. Assay: immunoSEQ multiplex PCR; the TCRdb copy retains only in-frame clones and omits some. The sample includes 75,000 or so clones, 84% of them seen just once. Patients were newly diagnosed with stage II-IVA oral cavity squamous cell carcinoma without prior systemic or radiation treatment. No culture or expansion preceded analysis of these blood cells. V and J are TRBV11-2 and TRBJ2-1; D not certain. This sequence originates from a person aged 40-85 years with oral cavity squamous cell carcinoma. This sample comprised PBMCs, obtained before nivolumab (anti-PD-1) treatment. CDR3 residues: CASSLDFSYNEQFF. For the CDR3, the DNA is TGTGCCAGCAGCTTGGATTTCTCCTACAATGAGCAGTTCTTC.